Listed here are 27 T cell receptor beta chains from one sample, sequenced in a study of T-cell memory formation after mild COVID-19. In TCRdb, the 5' RACE reads were re-called with MiXCR into one record per CDR3 protein. The data contain 410,000 or so distinct CDR3 sequences, about a quarter of them singletons. The sample taken for sequencing was PBMCs or a T cell subset sorted from them (not recorded which). The receptors were sampled from an adult woman who had mild COVID-19 (a few samples of this study predate the infection). Cell type and time point are not known.

This chain connects TRBV5-1 to TRBJ1-6; weak D call: TRBD1 (5 bases). The CDR3 extends over 13 amino acids. Between the trimmed V and J ends, which lost 0 bases and 10 bases, there was a span of 8 bases. The V gene's germline CDR1 is SGHRS and CDR2 YFSETQ. The DNA for the CDR3 is TGCGCCAGCAGCTTGGCAGGGCAATCACCCCTCCACTTT. Protein: CASSLAGQSPLHF.

This clonotype appeared a few times. The rearrangement uses TRBV14 and TRBJ2-2; no clear D. Germline V gene sequence: CDR1 SGHDN, CDR2 FVKESK. V lost 3 bases to trimming and J lost 4 bases, with 18 bases between them. The CDR3 is made up of 17 amino acids. CDR3 amino acids: CASSQLQWVMGTGELFF. DNA for the CDR3: TGTGCCAGCAGCCAGCTTCAATGGGTGATGGGCACCGGGGAGCTGTTTTTT.

The rearrangement uses TRBV7-9 and TRBJ2-1, with D tentatively TRBD1 or TRBD2 (5 bases each). The CDR3 is made up of 14 amino acids. Germline V gives CDR1 SEHNR, CDR2 FQNEAQ (reference sequence). V was shortened by 5 bases and J by 5 bases, with 13 bases between the two germline ends. CDR3 loop: CASSHRTHHNEQFF. CDR3 coding DNA: TGTGCCAGCAGCCACAGGACTCATCACAATGAGCAGTTCTTC.

The V call is TRBV20-1, the J call TRBJ2-2, with D possibly being TRBD1 (5 bases). V lost 0 bases and J lost 6, with 14 bases in between. CDR3 length: 15 amino acids. From germline, CDR1 is DFQATT and CDR2 SNEGSKA (reference sequence). CDR3 sequence: CSARDGQGRAGELFF. The CDR3 nucleotides read TGCAGTGCTAGAGATGGGCAGGGAAGGGCCGGGGAGCTGTTTTTT.

J is TRBJ2-5 and V is TRBV11-2; 9 bases are a match to TRBD2. The CDR3 consists of 16 residues. J lost 5 bases, V lost 1 base, and 8 bases had no gene match. Germline-derived CDR1 and CDR2 are SGHAT and FQNNGV. This chain's CDR3 is CASSLGTLAGKETQYF. In DNA form, the CDR3 reads TGTGCCAGCAGCTTAGGAACCCTAGCGGGAAAGGAGACCCAGTACTTC.

The table lists this clonotype with a few counts. The chain couples TRBV27 to TRBJ2-7, with D tentatively TRBD1 (5 bases). Germline V CDR1 and CDR2: MNHEY, SMNVEV (reference sequence). The CDR3 spans 15 residues. V gave up 2 bases and J gave up 4 bases, with 15 bases separating them. The CDR3, as DNA: TGTGCCAGCAGTTTAAGGACACCCGTCGGGTACGAGCAGTACTTC. Translation gives CASSLRTPVGYEQYF.

V usage is TRBV15 and J usage is TRBJ2-7, with TRBD2 matching over 10 bases. Trimming took 7 bases from V and 7 from J; bases not matched to a gene: 16. Germline-derived CDR1 and CDR2 are LNHNV and YYDKDF (reference sequence). This CDR3 spans 16 amino acids. CDR3 in amino acids: CATTSRAASGSQEQYF. Here the CDR3 DNA reads TGTGCCACCACCTCCCGGGCGGCTAGCGGGAGTCAAGAGCAGTACTTC.

CDR3 coding DNA: TGTGCCAGCAGGGGTGGACTTAGCTCCTACAATGAGCAGTTCTTC. Encoded protein: CASRGGLSSYNEQFF. The chain combines TRBV12-3 or TRBV12-4 with TRBJ2-1; TRBD2 is a possible D gene (5 bases). V was trimmed by 6 bases and J by 0 bases, leaving 12 bases between them. The CDR3 is made up of 15 amino acids.

This clonotype has just a few counts. The chain links TRBV6-5 to TRBJ2-3; 10 bases line up with TRBD2. The junction had 4 bases not matched to a gene; V was cut back by 8 bases and J by 5 bases. The CDR3 sequence is 13 residues long. Germline V gives CDR1 MNHEY, CDR2 SVGAGI. The CDR3 region is CASERGGGDTQYF. The CDR3 nucleotides read TGTGCCAGCGAGCGGGGGGGCGGAGATACGCAGTATTTT.

J is TRBJ2-1 and V is TRBV7-8; 8 positions agree with TRBD2. J gave up 3 bases and V 10 bases, and 11 bases lay outside the gene matches. CDR3 length equals 15 residues. Germline V gene sequence: CDR1 SGHVS, CDR2 FQNEAQ. The DNA of the CDR3 is TGTGCCACCCTCAGCGGGAGATTGATCTACAATGAGCAGTTCTTC. This gives the protein CATLSGRLIYNEQFF.

This chain joins TRBV20-1 and TRBJ1-2; D is undetermined. The CDR3 has 13 residues. V gave up 5 bases and J gave up 3 bases, with 13 bases separating them. Germline CDR1 is DFQATT and CDR2 is SNEGSKA (reference sequence). The chain's CDR3 is CSASTGRYYGYTF. The CDR3 DNA reads TGCAGTGCTTCTACCGGGAGATACTATGGCTACACCTTC.

CDR3 region: CASKTDRARTEAFF. In DNA, the CDR3 is TGTGCCAGTAAGACGGACAGGGCGCGGACTGAAGCTTTCTTT. V is TRBV19 and J is TRBJ1-1; TRBD1 aligns across 8 bases. The CDR3 consists of 14 residues. Germline V lookup: CDR1 LNHDA, CDR2 SQIVND (reference sequence). The junction had 9 bases not matched to a gene; V was cut back by 7 bases and J by 5 bases. The full variable domain, rest sourced from reference TRBV19 and TRBJ1-1, is DGGITQSPKYLFRKEGQNVTLSCEQNLNHDAMYWYRQDPGQGLRLIYYSQIVNDFQKGDIAEGYSVSREKKESFPLTVTSAQKNPTAFYLCASKTDRARTEAFFGQGTRLTVV.

The rearrangement joins TRBV27 to TRBJ2-1; D perhaps matches TRBD2 (5 bases). Germline V gene data show CDR1 as MNHEY and CDR2 as SMNVEV (reference sequence). The CDR3 has 15 residues. The V end was cut by 5 bases, the J end by 1 base, with 12 bases between. CDR3: CASSKDSNSYNEQFF. The DNA of the CDR3 is TGTGCCAGCAGTAAGGACTCCAATTCCTACAATGAGCAGTTCTTC.

The V gene is TRBV7-8, the J gene TRBJ1-1; 7 nucleotides match TRBD1. The V gene end was trimmed by 5 bases and the J gene end by 1 base; junction bases not matched to a gene: 4. The CDR3 covers 14 residues. Germline V CDR1 and CDR2: SGHVS, FQNEAQ. Written as DNA, the CDR3 is TGTGCCAGCAGCATGTCAGGGGGGAACACTGAAGCTTTCTTT. It encodes CASSMSGGNTEAFF. The full variable domain, rest sourced from reference TRBV7-8 and TRBJ1-1, is GAGVSQSPRYKVAKRGQDVALRCDPISGHVSLFWYQQALGQGPEFLTYFQNEAQLDKSGLPSDRFFAERPEGSVSTLKIQRTQQEDSAVYLCASSMSGGNTEAFFGQGTRLTVV.

The rearrangement links TRBV5-1 to TRBJ1-5, with TRBD1 as a possible D gene (5 bases). Germline V gene sequence: CDR1 SGHRS, CDR2 YFSETQ. The V end lost 0 bases, the J end lost 10 bases, and 8 bases lay between the germline ends. CDR3 size: 12 residues. CDR3 amino acids: CASSLVGGPQHF. The CDR3 DNA sequence: TGCGCCAGCAGCTTGGTCGGGGGTCCCCAGCATTTT.

Written as DNA, the CDR3 is TGTGCCTGGAGCAGGGTGCCGAACACCGGGGAGCTGTTTTTT. Residues: CAWSRVPNTGELFF. The chain recombines TRBV30 with TRBJ2-2, with a weak D call TRBD1 (5 bases). Germline values: CDR1 GTSNPN, CDR2 SVGIG (reference sequence). V shed 3 bases and J shed 0 bases, with 8 bases lying between them. CDR3 size: 14 residues.

This chain links TRBV28 with TRBJ2-7; 11 bases fit TRBD2. V was pared by 4 bases and J by 5 bases, with 13 bases of the junction left unmatched. This CDR3 is 17 amino acids long. Germline V gene sequence: CDR1 MDHEN, CDR2 SYDVKM. CDR3 protein: CASSSPLTSGSSDEQYF. DNA for the CDR3: TGTGCCAGCAGTTCCCCCCTCACTAGCGGGAGTTCGGACGAGCAGTACTTC.

This chain joins TRBV14 and TRBJ1-5; no definite D call. Germline CDR1 reads SGHDN; CDR2 reads FVKESK. Deletions cut 4 bases from V and 2 bases from J, with 6 bases between. The length of the CDR3 is 13 residues. CDR3 coding DNA: TGTGCCAGCAGCCGGTTCGGCAATCAGCCCCAGCATTTT. Protein sequence: CASSRFGNQPQHF.

This chain joins TRBV20-1 and TRBJ2-1; 11 nucleotides line up with TRBD2. The CDR3 length is 15 residues. V dropped 2 bases and J dropped 6; count of bases not matched to a gene: 6. Germline lookup yields CDR1 DFQATT and CDR2 SNEGSKA (reference sequence). The CDR3, as DNA: TGCAGTGCTAGAATCGGGACTAGCGGTGCCAATGAGCAGTTCTTC. Protein sequence: CSARIGTSGANEQFF.

This clonotype came up a few times. V usage is TRBV7-2 and J usage is TRBJ2-1; a possible D gene is TRBD1 (6 bases). Trimming took 6 bases from V and 8 from J, leaving 14 bases between them. Germline V gene sequence: CDR1 SGHTA, CDR2 FQGNSA. The CDR3 is 13 residues long. CDR3 nucleotide sequence: TGTGCCAGCAGGAGACAGGATTCCGATGAGCAGTTCTTC. As protein: CASRRQDSDEQFF.

This clonotype was observed a few times. The chain employs TRBV2 and TRBJ2-2, with 11 bases aligning to TRBD2. CDR1 is SNHLY, CDR2 FYNNEI, per germline. This CDR3 has 18 residues. Trimming at V came to 5 bases and at J to 0 bases, leaving 8 bases not matched to a gene. The CDR3: CASSRGLADISNTGELFF. The CDR3 DNA follows: TGTGCCAGCAGTCGGGGACTAGCGGATATTTCGAACACCGGGGAGCTGTTTTTT.

This clonotype was found a few times. V usage is TRBV5-1 and J usage is TRBJ2-7, with 7 bases matching TRBD1. From germline, CDR1 is SGHRS and CDR2 YFSETQ. This CDR3 contains 13 residues. V was clipped by 4 bases and J by 7 bases; unmatched bases: 8. The DNA for the CDR3 is TGCGCCAGCAGCCCAAGGGACAGAGGTGAGCAGTACTTC. Its translation is CASSPRDRGEQYF. Full variable domain (remainder filled in from reference TRBV5-1 and TRBJ2-7): KAGVTQTPRYLIKTRGQQVTLSCSPISGHRSVSWYQQTPGQGLQFLFEYFSETQRNKGNFPGRFSGRQFSNSRSEMNVSTLELGDSALYLCASSPRDRGEQYFGPGTRLTVT.

The rearrangement joins TRBV7-2 to TRBJ1-5; D call uncertain. Deletions cut 5 bases from V and 0 bases from J, with 11 bases between. In germline, CDR1 is SGHTA, CDR2 FQGNSA. The CDR3 runs 15 residues. The CDR3 sequence: CASSVIPDSNQPQHF. The CDR3 DNA reads as TGTGCCAGCAGCGTTATCCCGGATAGCAATCAGCCCCAGCATTTT.

V gene TRBV9 combines with J gene TRBJ2-4; TRBD2 is a possible D gene (6 bases). Germline V gene sequence: CDR1 SGDLS, CDR2 YYNGEE. Trimming cost V 3 bases and J 6 bases, with 16 bases left between them. The CDR3 is made up of 15 amino acids. In DNA form, the CDR3 reads TGTGCCAGCAGCGAGACTGCCTGGCGGGGAAACATTCAGTACTTC. It specifies CASSETAWRGNIQYF.

This clonotype occurred many times. The chain recombines TRBV7-9 with TRBJ1-2, with D possibly TRBD1 on 6 matching bases. The V gene lost 4 bases and the J gene lost 4 bases, with 13 bases spanning the gap. The CDR3 extends over 14 amino acids. The germline V gene has CDR1 SEHNR and CDR2 FQNEAQ (reference sequence). This CDR3 reads CASSSWTDLYGYTF. The DNA for the CDR3 is TGTGCCAGCAGCTCTTGGACAGACCTCTATGGCTACACCTTC.

This chain connects TRBV7-9 to TRBJ2-7; 9 positions agree with TRBD2. Germline trimming cut 5 bases from V and 5 bases from J; bases unmatched to any gene: 7. The germline V gene has CDR1 SEHNR and CDR2 FQNEAQ (reference sequence). This CDR3 has 14 residues. The DNA of the CDR3 is TGTGCCAGCAGCCTGATAGCGGGGGAGGACGAGCAGTACTTC. Its translation: CASSLIAGEDEQYF. Drawing the rest from reference TRBV7-9 and TRBJ2-7, the complete variable domain is DTGVSQNPRHKITKRGQNVTFRCDPISEHNRLYWYRQTLGQGPEFLTYFQNEAQLEKSRLLSDRFSAERPKGSFSTLEIQRTEQGDSAMYLCASSLIAGEDEQYFGPGTRLTVT.

This clonotype has at least ten counts. V and J are TRBV5-1 and TRBJ2-7, with 9 bases identical to TRBD1. V was clipped by 4 bases and J by 0 bases; unmatched bases: 2. Germline V gives CDR1 SGHRS, CDR2 YFSETQ. The CDR3 consists of 14 residues. The CDR3 spells CASSPGQGSYEQYF. The DNA of the CDR3 is TGCGCCAGCAGCCCGGGACAGGGCTCCTACGAGCAGTACTTC.